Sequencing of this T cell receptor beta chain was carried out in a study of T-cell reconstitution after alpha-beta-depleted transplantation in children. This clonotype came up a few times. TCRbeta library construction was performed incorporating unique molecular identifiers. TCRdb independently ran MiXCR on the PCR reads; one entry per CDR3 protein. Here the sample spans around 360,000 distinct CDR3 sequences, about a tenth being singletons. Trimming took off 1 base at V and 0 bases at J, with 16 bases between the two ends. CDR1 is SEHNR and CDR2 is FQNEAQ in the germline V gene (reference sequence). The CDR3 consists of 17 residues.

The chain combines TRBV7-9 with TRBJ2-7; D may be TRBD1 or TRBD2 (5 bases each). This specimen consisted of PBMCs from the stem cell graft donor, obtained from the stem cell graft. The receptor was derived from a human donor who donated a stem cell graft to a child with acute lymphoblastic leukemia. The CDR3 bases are TGTGCCAGCAGCTTAGGGTCCATCGGGGCCCTCTCCTACGAGCAGTACTTC. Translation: CASSLGSIGALSYEQYF.